This T cell receptor (beta chain) is from a study of blood T cell repertoires in COVID-19. Study-wide context: Sample material is recorded as cDNA or gDNA derived from T cells, B-cell-depleted T cells, or PBMCs.

Germline CDR1 MGHRA, CDR2 YSYEKL. The CDR3 totals 12 residues. In the original workflow: Amplification of reference gene primers was used by the study to estimate nucleated cell counts. Repertoires were generated with immunoSEQ multiplex PCR, while TCRdb's copy carries only in-frame clones and drops some. The V and J calls and clone size were taken over from that table, and D and trimming were inferred from the DNA. The table has more than 95,000 clones, over 55% seen once; the top ten hold 2% to 2.5%. A few counts support this clone. V gene TRBV4-1 combines with J gene TRBJ2-7, with TRBD1 as a possible D gene (5 bases). Sequencing input: peripheral blood. The receptor was derived from an older woman with acute or convalescent COVID-19. The CDR3 DNA reads TGCCCCCATCAGGGTATAGGGTACGAGCAGTACTTC. It is translated as CPHQGIGYEQYF.